This TCR beta chain comes out of a study of OX40 agonist ivuxolimab in advanced cancers. In this sample, this clone turned up a few times. The assay was immunoSEQ multiplex PCR, and TCRdb's table has in-frame clones only and misses some. The top ten clones hold 0.37% of a sample with about 59,000 clones, 87% of them seen once. Germline lookup yields CDR1 SEHNR and CDR2 FQNEAQ (reference sequence). The CDR3 spans 15 residues. V lost 5 bases to trimming and J lost 3 bases, with 11 bases between them. The V and J genes are TRBV7-9 and TRBJ2-6; maybe TRBD1 (6 bases). The source is an adult with an advanced solid tumor such as melanoma, head and neck, liver or kidney cancer. Specimen: CD4+ or CD8+ T cells sorted from blood, collected in a trial of the OX40 agonist ivuxolimab. CDR3 loop: CASSPTGSGANVLTF. The CDR3 DNA is TGTGCCAGCAGCCCAACAGGGAGTGGGGCCAACGTCCTGACTTTC.